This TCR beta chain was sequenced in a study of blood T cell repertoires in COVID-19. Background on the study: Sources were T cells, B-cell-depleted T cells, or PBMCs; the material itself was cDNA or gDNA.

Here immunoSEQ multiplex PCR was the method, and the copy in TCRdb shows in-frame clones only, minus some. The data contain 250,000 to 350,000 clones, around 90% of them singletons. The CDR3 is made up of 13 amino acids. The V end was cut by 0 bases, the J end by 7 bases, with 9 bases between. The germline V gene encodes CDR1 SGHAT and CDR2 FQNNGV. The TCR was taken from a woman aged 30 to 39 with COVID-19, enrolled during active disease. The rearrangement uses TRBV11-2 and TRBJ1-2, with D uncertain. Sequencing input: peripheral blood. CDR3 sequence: CASSLDLPGGYTF. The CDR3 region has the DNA TGTGCCAGCAGCTTAGATCTCCCGGGTGGCTACACCTTC.